This T cell receptor (beta chain) was profiled in a study of vaccination and CD4 T cells after COVID-19. Study overall: Cultures designated as controls were supplied with a CEFX pool, an HIV-1 Nef pool, or no peptide.

CDR3 length: 13 amino acids. Germline CDR1 is MNHEY and CDR2 is SMNVEV (reference sequence). V was clipped by 7 bases and J by 2 bases, with 12 bases between them. Sample treatment: roughly 11-day PBMC culture with coronavirus spike peptide pools or control peptides (ViraFEST assay). This clonotype was recorded only once. The antigen remains undetermined. Researchers used the Oncomine TCR Beta short-read assay to sequence DNA from cultured CD4+ T cells. One entry per CDR3 protein, called by TCRdb with MiXCR from the PCR reads. The table has about 15,000 distinct CDR3 sequences, 48% seen once; the top ten hold 4.5% to 6%.

This TCR was sampled from a human donor who had recovered from COVID-19. The rearrangement joins TRBV27 to TRBJ2-7; possible D gene TRBD2, 5 bases. The sample in question was CD4+ T cells from blood, cultured in vitro, obtained before SARS-CoV-2 vaccination. CDR3 sequence: CASKAHGAYEQYF. As DNA, the CDR3 is TGTGCCAGCAAAGCTCACGGGGCCTACGAGCAGTACTTC.